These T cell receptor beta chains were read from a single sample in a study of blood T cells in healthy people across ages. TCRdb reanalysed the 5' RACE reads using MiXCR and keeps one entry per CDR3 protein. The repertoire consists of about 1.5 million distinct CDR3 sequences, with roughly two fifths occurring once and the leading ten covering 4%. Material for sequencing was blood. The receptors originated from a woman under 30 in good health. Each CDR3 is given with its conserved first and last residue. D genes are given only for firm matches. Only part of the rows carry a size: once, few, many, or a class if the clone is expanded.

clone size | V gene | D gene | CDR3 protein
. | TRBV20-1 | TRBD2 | CRARDLAGFTDTQYF
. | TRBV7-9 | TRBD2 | CASSNTKGVTSGGTDTQYF
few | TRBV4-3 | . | CASSQDWREEAYEQYF
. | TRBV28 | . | CASSLMGSGNEQFF
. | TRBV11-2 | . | CASSQAAGCGYTF
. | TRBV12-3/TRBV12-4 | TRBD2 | CASSRVAGRVYNEQFF
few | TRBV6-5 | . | CASSDGAEAFF
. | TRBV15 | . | CATSGRDQVGGYTF
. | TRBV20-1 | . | CSARSDTYGYTF
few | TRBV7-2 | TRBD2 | CASSDRTSGSYEQFF
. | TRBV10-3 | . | CAISEPQAKYEQYF
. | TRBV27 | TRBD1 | CASSSGQELFYGYTF
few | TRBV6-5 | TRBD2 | CASSSSGTWTDTQYF
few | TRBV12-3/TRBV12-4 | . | CASSLWEVPRYYYGYTF
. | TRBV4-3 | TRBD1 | CASSQRHRGFYNEQFF
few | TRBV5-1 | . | CASSLDPSVYNEQFF
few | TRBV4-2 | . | CASSQETGYDTEAFF
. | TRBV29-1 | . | CSVPVGQADTQYF
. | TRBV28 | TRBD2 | CASSSLAGGLDEQYF
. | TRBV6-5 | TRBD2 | CASSYSTSGRGLGKFF
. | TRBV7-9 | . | CASSFFSDNEQFF
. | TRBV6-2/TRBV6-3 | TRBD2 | CASGTSGGAGDTQYF
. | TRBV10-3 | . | CAIRNPKGPSQETQYF
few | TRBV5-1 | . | CASSFLQGNTEAFF
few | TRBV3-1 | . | CASSPGGSPYEQYF
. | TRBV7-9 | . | CASSLDQVGYTF
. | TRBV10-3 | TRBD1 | CAARGGTGVFYEQYF
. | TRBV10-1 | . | CASSESGLGGYEQYF
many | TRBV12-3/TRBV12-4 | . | CASSFGQNYEQYF